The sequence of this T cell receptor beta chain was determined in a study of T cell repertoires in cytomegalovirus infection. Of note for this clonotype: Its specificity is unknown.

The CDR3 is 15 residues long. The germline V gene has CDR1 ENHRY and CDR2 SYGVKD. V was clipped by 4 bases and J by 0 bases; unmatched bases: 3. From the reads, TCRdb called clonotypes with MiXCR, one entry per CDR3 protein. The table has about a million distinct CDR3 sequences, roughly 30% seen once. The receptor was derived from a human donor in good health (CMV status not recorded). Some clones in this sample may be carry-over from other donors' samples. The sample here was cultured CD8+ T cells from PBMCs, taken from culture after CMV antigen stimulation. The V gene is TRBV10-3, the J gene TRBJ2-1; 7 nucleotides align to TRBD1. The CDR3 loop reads CAISVTGDSYNEQFF. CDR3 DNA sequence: TGTGCCATCAGTGTAACAGGGGACTCCTACAATGAGCAGTTCTTC.